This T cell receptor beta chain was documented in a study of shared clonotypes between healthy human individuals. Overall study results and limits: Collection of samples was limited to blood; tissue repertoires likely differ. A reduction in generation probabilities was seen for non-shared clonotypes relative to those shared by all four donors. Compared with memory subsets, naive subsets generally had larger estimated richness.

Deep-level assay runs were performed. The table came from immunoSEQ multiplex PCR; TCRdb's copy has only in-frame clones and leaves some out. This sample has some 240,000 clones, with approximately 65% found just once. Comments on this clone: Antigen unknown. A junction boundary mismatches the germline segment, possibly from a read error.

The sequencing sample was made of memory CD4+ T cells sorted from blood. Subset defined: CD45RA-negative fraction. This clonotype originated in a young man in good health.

This CDR3 is CASSHSGTGVYEQYF. DNA of the CDR3: TGTGCCAGCAGTCACTCCGGGACAGGGGTCTACGAGCAGTACTTC. The chain joins TRBV6-5 to TRBJ2-7; 10 nucleotides agree with TRBD1. Germline V CDR1 and CDR2: MNHEY, SVGAGI. The CDR3 covers 15 residues.